These 7 T cell receptor beta chains came from one sample sequenced in a study of blood T cells in healthy people across ages. With a J-beta primer mix and a sample-barcoded 5' primer, a second PCR ran about 7 to 12 cycles. In TCRdb, the 5' RACE reads were re-called with MiXCR into one record per CDR3 protein. The table shows hundreds of thousands of distinct CDR3 sequences, with about three fifths occurring only once. The sample comprised blood. The receptors shown here come from a man aged 25-45 years in good health.

This sequence joins TRBV6-2 or TRBV6-3 and TRBJ1-1; weak D call: TRBD1 (6 bases). In germline, CDR1 is MNHEY, CDR2 SVGEGT. The CDR3 runs 14 residues. Trimming removed 3 bases at V and 4 bases at J, with 12 bases between. The DNA for the CDR3 is TGTGCCAGCAGTTATGGGGGGCCGGGCACTGAAGCTTTCTTT. Encoded protein: CASSYGGPGTEAFF.

This clonotype was seen only a few times. The genes are TRBV20-1 and TRBJ1-2; D not resolved. The CDR3 contains 14 residues. In germline, CDR1 is DFQATT, CDR2 SNEGSKA (reference sequence). V dropped 0 bases and J dropped 4 bases, with 12 bases sitting between them. The CDR3, as DNA: TGCAGTGCTAGAGAAGCGGGGTTGAGCTATGGCTACACCTTC. It specifies CSAREAGLSYGYTF.

V is TRBV6-5 and J is TRBJ1-2; D not resolved. The CDR3 has 16 amino acids. Per the germline V gene, CDR1 is MNHEY and CDR2 is SVGAGI. Trimming shortened V by 0 bases and J by 7 bases, and 18 bases separated the two germline ends. This CDR3 is CASSYSTIPGPGGYTF. The CDR3 DNA reads TGTGCCAGCAGTTACTCGACCATTCCCGGGCCGGGTGGCTACACCTTC.

The chain couples TRBV12-3 or TRBV12-4 to TRBJ2-3; D is possibly TRBD1 (5 bases). V lost 8 bases to trimming and J lost 4 bases, with 16 bases between them. This CDR3 has 14 residues. In DNA, the CDR3 is TGTGCCAGCGCTACAGGCTTCGGTGCAGATACGCAGTATTTT. This gives the protein CASATGFGADTQYF.

The CDR3 DNA is TGCAGTGCTAGAGGTTGGCGAGGGGAGGGTAGCAATCAGCCCCAGCATTTT. As protein: CSARGWRGEGSNQPQHF. This chain uses TRBV20-1 with TRBJ1-5, with D perhaps TRBD1 (5 bases). From germline, CDR1 is DFQATT and CDR2 SNEGSKA (reference sequence). Trimming shortened V by 1 base and J by 0 bases, and 16 bases separated the two germline ends. This CDR3 is built from 17 residues.

CDR3 amino acids: CASSEMAYEQFF. DNA for the CDR3: TGTGCCAGCAGTGAAATGGCCTACGAGCAGTTCTTC. This chain connects TRBV2 to TRBJ2-1, with unresolved D. This CDR3 comprises 12 residues. Germline loops: CDR1 SNHLY, CDR2 FYNNEI. The V gene lost 2 bases and the J gene lost 10 bases, with 9 bases spanning the gap.

The J gene is TRBJ2-3, the V gene TRBV6-2 or TRBV6-3, with D possibly TRBD1 on 5 matching bases. Germline values: CDR1 MNHEY, CDR2 SVGEGT. Trimming shortened V by 7 bases and J by 0 bases, and 14 bases separated the two germline ends. The CDR3 contains 15 residues. CDR3 loop: CASTGDSRSTDTQYF. CDR3 nucleotides: TGTGCCAGCACCGGCGACAGCCGTAGCACAGATACGCAGTATTTT.